Listed here are 8 T cell receptor beta chains from one sample, sequenced in a study of cytomegalovirus exposure and HLA in healthy donors. Produced via immunoSEQ multiplex PCR; TCRdb's table is partial and in-frame only. Among over 100,000 clones listed, 88% were seen once. Specimen: PBMCs. The receptors shown here come from a woman younger than 35 in good health and CMV-seropositive.

The count of this clone is one. V gene TRBV5-4 combines with J gene TRBJ2-3, with 10 bases identical to TRBD2. CDR3 size: 16 residues. Germline CDR1 reads SGHNT; CDR2 reads YYREEE (reference sequence). Losses at the gene ends were 1 base for V and 3 bases for J; bases not matched to a gene: 5. CDR3 loop: CASSLSAGGPTDTQYF. The CDR3 bases are TGTGCCAGCAGCTTGTCAGCGGGAGGGCCGACAGATACGCAGTATTTT.

The J gene is TRBJ1-5, the V gene TRBV6-5; unclear D gene. CDR1 is MNHEY, CDR2 SVGAGI, per germline. The CDR3 runs 14 residues. Deletions cut 3 bases from V and 6 bases from J, with 12 bases between. In DNA form, the CDR3 reads TGTGCCAGCAGTTATCCAGAGCGGAGTCAGCCCCAGCATTTT. This gives the protein CASSYPERSQPQHF.

The genes are TRBV7-3 and TRBJ1-1, with 10 bases that match TRBD1. Germline CDR1 reads SGHTA; CDR2 reads FQGTGA. Unmatched junction bases numbered 6, after V lost 5 bases and J lost 6 bases. The CDR3 extends over 14 amino acids. CDR3 bases: TGTGCCAGCAGCCCCTCCGGGACAGGGGCTGAAGCTTTCTTT. This sequence encodes CASSPSGTGAEAFF.

This clone occurred once. The chain is built from TRBV19 and TRBJ1-2, with TRBD1 matching over 7 bases. This CDR3 comprises 15 residues. The junction had 7 bases not matched to a gene; V was cut back by 2 bases and J by 4 bases. The germline V gene has CDR1 LNHDA and CDR2 SQIVND (reference sequence). The CDR3 bases are TGTGCCAGTAGTATACCGGGTAGGGGGCTCTATGGCTACACCTTC. Residues: CASSIPGRGLYGYTF.

The V and J genes are TRBV6-5 and TRBJ2-5; tentatively, D is TRBD2 (6 bases). Trimming pared 5 bases from V and 0 bases from J, leaving 7 bases between. The CDR3 is 13 residues long. Germline lookup yields CDR1 MNHEY and CDR2 SVGAGI. The CDR3 DNA follows: TGTGCCAGCAGTGGACTATACCAAGAGACCCAGTACTTC. Its protein is CASSGLYQETQYF.

V is TRBV7-3 and J is TRBJ2-5; 7 bases map to TRBD1. Germline CDR1 and CDR2: SGHTA and FQGTGA. The length of the CDR3 is 15 residues. The V gene end was trimmed by 1 base and the J gene end by 4 bases; junction bases not matched to a gene: 6. CDR3 in DNA: TGTGCCAGCAGCTTAAGGCGTGCAGGGGGAGAGACCCAGTACTTC. It codes for CASSLRRAGGETQYF.

The chain has TRBV6-1 and TRBJ1-4; D remains ambiguous. The CDR3 runs to 14 residues. The ends were cut back, 1 base at V and 1 base at J, with 4 bases in the middle. CDR1 is MNHNS, CDR2 SASEGT, per germline. The CDR3 here is CASSEGGTNEKLFF. The CDR3 coding sequence is TGTGCCAGCAGTGAAGGCGGAACTAATGAAAAACTGTTTTTT.

The chain has TRBV13 and TRBJ2-3; maybe TRBD2 (5 bases). CDR1 PRHDT and CDR2 FYEKMQ come from the germline V gene (reference sequence). This CDR3 is 16 amino acids long. The V end was cut by 1 base, the J end by 4 bases, with 15 bases between. CDR3 region: CASSLDLRNGADTQYF. The CDR3 nucleotides read TGTGCCAGCAGCTTAGACCTGCGCAACGGGGCAGATACGCAGTATTTT.